This TCR beta chain was observed in a study of T cell responses to AZD1222 COVID-19 vaccine (dated by TCRdb to about 2021). Study-wide context: Because spike-specific TCR depth and breadth did not differ between the two schedules, AZD1222 recipients who got a second dose at roughly 4 weeks were pooled with those who got a second dose at roughly 12 weeks. Trial participants were enrolled by age into subgroups of 18-55, 56-69 and 70-plus years, and approximately 150, 30 and 60 TCR-sequenced participants, respectively, were included in these subgroups. A total of about 230 trial participants underwent TCR sequencing, of whom some 210 received two doses of AZD1222 and about 25 received two doses of the MenACWY control vaccine.

The CDR3 regions of human TCRbeta chains were subjected to immunosequencing. The authors' analysis ran thus. TCRs in the repertoires were matched against a reference library of SARS-CoV-2-specific TCRs that had been generated with the MIRA antigen-specificity platform. Breadth meant the fraction of unique TCRs that were SARS-CoV-2-associated, whereas depth meant the fraction of total T cells that were SARS-CoV-2-associated. Each spike-specific TCR was assigned to its reactive spike region and to a CD4 or CD8 class using the MIRA data. Log10-transformed breadth and depth values were compared by one-way ANOVA with Sidak's multiple comparisons tests. This immuneACCESS table, as held by TCRdb, lists in-frame sequences with V and J called but not all clones. Of the missing ones, under half trace to an unresolved V gene in checked studies; the others have no known cause. V and J calls and clone size are given by that table; D and trimming were obtained from the DNA. This sample holds around 100,000 clones; around 81% were observed only once. The ten largest make up about 9.7% of the sample.

Points on this clone: The specificity of this receptor is unknown. Base quality data are lacking; no much larger clone is found one base away.

The CDR3 measures 14 amino acids from cysteine to phenylalanine. The DNA shown is the 42-base CDR3, in frame from base 1. Trimming removed 2 bases from V and 6 bases from J, leaving 14 bases between the germline ends. CDR1 and CDR2, per the germline V gene, are MDHEN and SYDVKM. Paper-wide results and their limitations: In the small 56-69-year group, the increase in depth fell short of significance, most likely because of low power. The vaccine-associated CD4 TCRs covered the entire spike protein, and the dominant responses fell in regions 160-218 and 743-854. Conclusions about previously exposed vaccinees are limited, since just five or six AZD1222 recipients were seropositive for SARS-CoV-2 at baseline. Participants were mostly white British and included more females than males, and it was suggested by the authors that clonal diversity may have been underestimated. After two AZD1222 doses, spike-specific TCR breadth and depth were significantly higher than at day 0 and than in MenACWY recipients. Nearly half of unique spike-specific TCRs reportedly recognized epitopes outside regions mutated in the B.1.351 and B.1.1.7 variants. Because no day 14 peak-response samples were available, the repertoires could be characterized only after the peak T cell response.

The sample's time point, from its label and the paper: baseline before first vaccination. Vaccinee samples came from UK trials COV001 and COV002, including a single-blind randomized controlled phase 2/3 trial of AZD1222 (ChAdOx1 nCoV-19) in healthy adults. Trial participant PBMC samples were collected at day 0 and day 28 after the second dose for TCRbeta chain sequencing. The source material was peripheral blood, sampled on day 0 of AZD1222 vaccination. Here the chain combines TRBV28 and TRBJ2-7; no D gene call is confident. The TCR sequence derives from an adult in good health. For the CDR3, the sequence is CASSLSQTNREQYF. In nucleotide form, the sequence is TGTGCCAGCAGTTTAAGTCAGACAAATCGCGAGCAGTACTTC.